The 30 T cell receptor beta chains listed next were all sequenced from one sample in a study of regulatory T cells in long-lasting Graves disease. HTBI primers from iRepertoire and Arm-PCR of CDR3 regions yielded the TCR beta libraries. TCRdb reprocessed the multiplex PCR reads via MiXCR and lists one record per CDR3 protein. Of 350,000 to 400,000 distinct CDR3 sequences listed, about a sixth are singletons. Noted time point: newly diagnosed GD, antithyroid drugs for less than 3 months. TCR sequences were obtained from RNA taken from PBMCs. The sample consisted of peripheral blood mononuclear cells (PBMCs), taken at new diagnosis, from a patient treated with antithyroid drugs. These receptors were taken from a female donor with Graves disease.

This clonotype was detected many times. The chain joins TRBV7-2 to TRBJ2-3; D possibly corresponds to TRBD2 (6 bases). Germline CDR1 is SGHTA and CDR2 is FQGNSA. CDR3 length equals 15 residues. Trimming took 6 bases from V and 1 from J, leaving 14 bases between them. CDR3 in DNA: TGTGCCAGCAGGACGTCTTTAGCGGGCACAGATACGCAGTATTTT. Protein product: CASRTSLAGTDTQYF.

The chain is built from TRBV4-1 and TRBJ2-7; D ambiguous. The germline V gene has CDR1 MGHRA and CDR2 YSYEKL. V gave up 3 bases and J gave up 5 bases, with 11 bases separating them. The CDR3 contains 13 residues. CDR3 sequence: CASSQAGLDEQYF. For the CDR3, the DNA is TGCGCCAGCAGCCAGGCCGGGTTGGACGAGCAGTACTTC.

This clonotype was counted at least ten times. The chain uses TRBV28 and TRBJ1-2; D ambiguous. Trimming left V 5 bases short and J 4 bases short, with 17 bases between. This CDR3 region has 15 residues. CDR1 MDHEN and CDR2 SYDVKM come from the germline V gene. The CDR3 DNA reads TGTGCCAGCAGTCTCGACCCGGAGGGCACCTATGGCTACACCTTC. Protein product: CASSLDPEGTYGYTF.

J is TRBJ2-3 and V is TRBV6-1; D unclear. The germline V gene encodes CDR1 MNHNS and CDR2 SASEGT. V dropped 7 bases and J dropped 4 bases, with 6 bases sitting between them. The CDR3 sequence is 11 residues long. Here the CDR3 DNA reads TGTGCCAGCAACAAAGCAGATACGCAGTATTTT. Protein: CASNKADTQYF.

The chain uses TRBV10-3 and TRBJ2-2; the D gene is possibly TRBD1 (5 bases). CDR3 length: 14 amino acids. Germline V lookup: CDR1 ENHRY, CDR2 SYGVKD. V dropped 8 bases and J dropped 1 base, with 11 bases sitting between them. In nucleotides, the CDR3 is TGTGCCATCGCCGGGCAGGGGAACACCGGGGAGCTGTTTTTT. Its protein is CAIAGQGNTGELFF.

This clonotype came up many times. The chain links TRBV5-6 to TRBJ2-1; D call uncertain. Germline V gives CDR1 SGHDT, CDR2 YYEEEE. The CDR3 extends over 11 amino acids. The V gene lost 1 base and the J gene lost 8 bases, with 4 bases spanning the gap. CDR3 sequence: CASSLFDEQFF. DNA for the CDR3: TGTGCCAGCAGCTTGTTTGATGAGCAGTTCTTC. Based on the CDR3 plus reference TRBV5-6 and TRBJ2-1, the full variable domain is DAGVTQSPTHLIKTRGQQVTLRCSPKSGHDTVSWYQQALGQGPQFIFQYYEEEERQRGNFPDRFSGHQFPNYSSELNVNALLLGDSALYLCASSLFDEQFFGPGTRLTVL.

This clonotype has a count of ten or more. The V call is TRBV6-2 or TRBV6-3, the J call TRBJ2-2, with D possibly TRBD2 on 6 matching bases. The CDR3 totals 19 residues. V lost 2 bases, J lost 2 bases, and 21 bases lay in between. The V gene's germline CDR1 is MNHEY and CDR2 SVGEGT. This chain's CDR3 is CASSYPSDPIGGNTGELFF. The CDR3 DNA reads as TGTGCCAGCAGTTACCCCTCGGACCCGATCGGGGGTAACACCGGGGAGCTGTTTTTT.

This clonotype was seen repeatedly, ten times or more. This chain connects TRBV28 to TRBJ2-7, with D perhaps matching TRBD1 (5 bases). CDR1 is MDHEN and CDR2 is SYDVKM in the germline V gene. V lost 5 bases and J lost 8, with 10 bases in between. This CDR3 is 11 amino acids long. This CDR3 is CASSLQAQQYF. The CDR3 coding sequence is TGTGCCAGCAGTCTACAGGCCCAGCAGTACTTC.

The V and J genes are TRBV6-1 and TRBJ2-2; D gene uncertain. The CDR3 totals 13 residues. Germline CDR1 reads MNHNS; CDR2 reads SASEGT. V shed 8 bases and J shed 0 bases, with 7 bases lying between them. CDR3 in amino acids: CASEAPNTGELFF. CDR3 bases: TGTGCCAGCGAAGCACCGAACACCGGGGAGCTGTTTTTT.

This chain links TRBV6-5 with TRBJ1-2; tentatively, D is TRBD1 (6 bases). Germline V gene lookup returns CDR1 MNHEY and CDR2 SVGAGI. The CDR3 is made up of 14 amino acids. Deletions cut 0 bases from V and 7 bases from J, with 12 bases between. CDR3: CASSYSEQGSGYTF. The CDR3 DNA reads TGTGCCAGCAGTTACTCGGAACAGGGAAGTGGCTACACCTTC.

There are many counts of this clonotype. V and J are TRBV7-9 and TRBJ2-7; D not resolved. V was pared by 3 bases and J by 0 bases, with 6 bases between. In germline, CDR1 is SEHNR, CDR2 FQNEAQ (reference sequence). The CDR3 runs to 13 residues. CDR3 residues: CASSFGFSYEQYF. The CDR3 DNA is TGTGCCAGCAGCTTTGGCTTCTCCTACGAGCAGTACTTC.

A remark on this clonotype: A much larger clone lies one base from this, so it may be a read error. This chain links TRBV28 with TRBJ2-7; the D is unclear. Germline assignment: CDR1 MDHEN and CDR2 SYDVKM. The CDR3 loop spans 11 amino acids. V was cut by 6 bases and J by 3 bases, with 6 bases left in between. In nucleotides, the CDR3 is TGTGCCAGCAGGGCCCTCTACGAGCAGTACTTC. It codes for CASRALYEQYF.

The V and J genes are TRBV19 and TRBJ2-5, with D possibly being TRBD1 (5 bases). There are 13 residues in the CDR3. Germline V CDR1 and CDR2: LNHDA, SQIVND (reference sequence). The ends were cut back, 6 bases at V and 3 bases at J, with 11 bases in the middle. CDR3 amino acids: CASRLTEKETQYF. The DNA for the CDR3 is TGTGCCAGTAGACTGACAGAGAAAGAGACCCAGTACTTC.

This clonotype appeared a few times. The gene calls are TRBV20-1 and TRBJ1-6; D remains ambiguous. Germline V gives CDR1 DFQATT, CDR2 SNEGSKA (reference sequence). V was clipped by 0 bases and J by 3 bases, with 12 bases between them. The CDR3 spans 16 residues. The CDR3 spells CSAREMGINYNSPLHF. The CDR3 bases are TGCAGTGCTAGAGAGATGGGGATAAACTATAATTCACCCCTCCACTTT.

At least ten counts were recorded for this clonotype. The gene calls are TRBV5-6 and TRBJ2-6; a weak D match, TRBD1 (6 bases). Trimming stripped 1 base from V and 0 bases from J, with 11 bases between. The CDR3 extends over 17 amino acids. CDR1 is SGHDT, CDR2 YYEEEE, per germline. CDR3 nucleotide sequence: TGTGCCAGCAGCTTGTTGGGACAACCCTCTGGGGCCAACGTCCTGACTTTC. Translating gives CASSLLGQPSGANVLTF. Together with reference TRBV5-6 and TRBJ2-6, the CDR3 gives the full variable domain: DAGVTQSPTHLIKTRGQQVTLRCSPKSGHDTVSWYQQALGQGPQFIFQYYEEEERQRGNFPDRFSGHQFPNYSSELNVNALLLGDSALYLCASSLLGQPSGANVLTFGAGSRLTVL.

This clonotype was seen at least ten times. The CDR3 coding sequence is TGCAGTGCTCCTCTCCTTCCGGGGGGGAGCACAGATACGCAGTATTTT. Protein: CSAPLLPGGSTDTQYF. The rearrangement uses TRBV20-1 and TRBJ2-3; 8 nucleotides align to TRBD2. Germline trimming cut 5 bases from V and 0 bases from J; bases unmatched to any gene: 10. This CDR3 is built from 16 residues. Germline loops: CDR1 DFQATT, CDR2 SNEGSKA (reference sequence).

CDR3: CASSERTSGRIRELFF. CDR3 coding DNA: TGTGCCAGCAGTGAGAGGACTAGCGGGAGAATCCGGGAGCTGTTTTTT. The J gene is TRBJ2-2, the V gene TRBV25-1; TRBD2 matches at 13 bases. After removal of 3 bases from V and 9 bases from J, the junction contained 7 bases not matched to a gene. In germline, CDR1 is MGHDK, CDR2 SYGVNS. The CDR3 sequence is 16 residues long.

The table lists this clonotype with many counts. The gene calls are TRBV2 and TRBJ2-5, with a tentative D call TRBD2 (5 bases). Trimming took 11 bases from V and 0 from J, leaving 13 bases between them. This CDR3 region has 13 residues. The germline V gene encodes CDR1 SNHLY and CDR2 FYNNEI. In DNA, the CDR3 is TGTGCCTCCCGGGGATTGTACCAAGAGACCCAGTACTTC. Translated, it gives CASRGLYQETQYF.

This clonotype was detected only once. The V and J genes are TRBV18 and TRBJ2-3; D remains unclear. Trimming cost V 3 bases and J 1 base, with 14 bases left between them. CDR3 length: 16 amino acids. The germline V gene encodes CDR1 KGHSH and CDR2 LQKENI. Here the CDR3 reads CASSPQAVSRTDTQYF. CDR3 sequence (DNA): TGTGCCAGCTCACCTCAGGCGGTTTCCCGCACAGATACGCAGTATTTT.

This clonotype came up a few times. The chain recombines TRBV5-4 with TRBJ2-1; D unresolved. The germline CDR1 and CDR2 sequences are SGHNT and YYREEE (reference sequence). The CDR3 extends over 14 amino acids. Trimming cost V 5 bases and J 8 bases, with 17 bases left between them. The CDR3 coding sequence is TGTGCCAGCAGACCAGATCTAGTAGCCCATGAGCAGTTCTTC. It yields the protein CASRPDLVAHEQFF.

This clonotype was observed many times. The chain is built from TRBV7-6 and TRBJ2-1; TRBD2 might be the D (6 bases). Germline V gene data show CDR1 as SGHVS and CDR2 as FNYEAQ. V was pared by 1 base and J by 10 bases, with 17 bases between. This CDR3 has 15 residues. The DNA of the CDR3 is TGTGCCAGCAGCTTAGTAACCGGGAGTTCGGGCGAGCAGTTCTTC. Residues: CASSLVTGSSGEQFF.

This clonotype was seen many times. The chain combines TRBV27 with TRBJ2-7; D may correspond to TRBD1 or TRBD2 (6 bases each). There are 14 residues in the CDR3. Trimming shortened V by 5 bases and J by 3 bases, and 14 bases separated the two germline ends. Germline CDR1 and CDR2: MNHEY and SMNVEV (reference sequence). CDR3 sequence: CASSPQGAGYEQYF. CDR3 bases: TGTGCCAGCAGTCCACAGGGAGCGGGCTACGAGCAGTACTTC.

In this sample, this clonotype turned up many times. This chain joins TRBV9 and TRBJ2-1; 10 bases agree with TRBD2. Trimming removed 1 base from V and 10 bases from J; junction bases left unmatched: 2. CDR1 and CDR2 from the germline V gene are SGDLS and YYNGEE. The CDR3 extends over 13 amino acids. The CDR3 sequence is CASSVQLAGEQFF. CDR3 nucleotide sequence: TGTGCCAGCAGCGTACAACTAGCGGGAGAGCAGTTCTTC.

In its sample, this clonotype was seen many times. This chain connects TRBV5-1 to TRBJ1-2, with 7 bases fitting TRBD1. J gave up 3 bases and V 1 base, and 6 bases lay outside the gene matches. This CDR3 contains 15 residues. Per germline, CDR1 SGHRS and CDR2 YFSETQ. The DNA of the CDR3 is TGCGCCAGCAGCTTGATCGGGACAGCGGACTATGGCTACACCTTC. Amino acids: CASSLIGTADYGYTF.

This clonotype has a count of ten or more. The rearrangement uses TRBV28 and TRBJ2-3; TRBD2 is a possible D gene (6 bases). Trimming cost V 5 bases and J 2 bases, with 17 bases left between them. Germline-derived CDR1 and CDR2 are MDHEN and SYDVKM. CDR3 size: 16 residues. CDR3 amino acids: CASSPREDFLTDTQYF. The CDR3 DNA reads TGTGCCAGCAGTCCCAGGGAGGATTTTCTCACAGATACGCAGTATTTT.

This clonotype was seen a handful of times. The chain links TRBV7-2 to TRBJ2-7; TRBD2 aligns across 11 bases. From germline, CDR1 is SGHTA and CDR2 FQGNSA. Losses at the gene ends were 6 bases for V and 4 bases for J; bases not matched to a gene: 20. The CDR3 totals 19 residues. CDR3 sequence (DNA): TGTGCCAGCAGTCAGCATAGCGGGGGGGCCTCACCTCCAATTTACGAGCAGTACTTC. Translated: CASSQHSGGASPPIYEQYF.

This clonotype came up many times. J is TRBJ1-1 and V is TRBV7-9; D gene ambiguous. The V end lost 8 bases, the J end lost 1 base, and 8 bases lay between the germline ends. The CDR3 has 12 residues. Germline assignment: CDR1 SEHNR and CDR2 FQNEAQ (reference sequence). The CDR3 sequence is CASDVSNTEAFF. CDR3 DNA sequence: TGTGCCAGCGATGTGTCGAACACTGAAGCTTTCTTT.

This clonotype was detected ten times or more. The chain recombines TRBV6-1 with TRBJ2-3; weak D call: TRBD2 (6 bases). The ends were cut back, 4 bases at V and 0 bases at J, with 17 bases in the middle. The CDR3 contains 17 residues. Germline CDR1 is MNHNS and CDR2 is SASEGT. The CDR3 region is CASSVGSLATSTDTQYF. In DNA, the CDR3 is TGTGCCAGCAGTGTCGGGAGTCTTGCGACTAGCACAGATACGCAGTATTTT.

The sample holds a few counts of this clonotype. The chain links TRBV18 to TRBJ1-4; possibly TRBD1 for D (6 bases). Trimming removed 3 bases at V and 5 bases at J, with 10 bases between. Germline V gene sequence: CDR1 KGHSH, CDR2 LQKENI. The CDR3 spans 14 residues. In DNA form, the CDR3 reads TGTGCCAGCTCACCCCGGACAGAGAATGAAAAACTGTTTTTT. Translating it yields CASSPRTENEKLFF.

This clonotype showed up many times. The chain carries TRBV12-5 and TRBJ2-2; TRBD1 agrees at 12 bases. The germline gives CDR1 LGHNT, CDR2 FRNRAP. The CDR3 has 17 residues. V was pared by 3 bases and J by 0 bases, with 2 bases of the junction left unmatched. The CDR3: CASGFRDRGPNTGELFF. The CDR3 bases are TGTGCTAGTGGTTTTCGGGACAGGGGGCCGAACACCGGGGAGCTGTTTTTT.